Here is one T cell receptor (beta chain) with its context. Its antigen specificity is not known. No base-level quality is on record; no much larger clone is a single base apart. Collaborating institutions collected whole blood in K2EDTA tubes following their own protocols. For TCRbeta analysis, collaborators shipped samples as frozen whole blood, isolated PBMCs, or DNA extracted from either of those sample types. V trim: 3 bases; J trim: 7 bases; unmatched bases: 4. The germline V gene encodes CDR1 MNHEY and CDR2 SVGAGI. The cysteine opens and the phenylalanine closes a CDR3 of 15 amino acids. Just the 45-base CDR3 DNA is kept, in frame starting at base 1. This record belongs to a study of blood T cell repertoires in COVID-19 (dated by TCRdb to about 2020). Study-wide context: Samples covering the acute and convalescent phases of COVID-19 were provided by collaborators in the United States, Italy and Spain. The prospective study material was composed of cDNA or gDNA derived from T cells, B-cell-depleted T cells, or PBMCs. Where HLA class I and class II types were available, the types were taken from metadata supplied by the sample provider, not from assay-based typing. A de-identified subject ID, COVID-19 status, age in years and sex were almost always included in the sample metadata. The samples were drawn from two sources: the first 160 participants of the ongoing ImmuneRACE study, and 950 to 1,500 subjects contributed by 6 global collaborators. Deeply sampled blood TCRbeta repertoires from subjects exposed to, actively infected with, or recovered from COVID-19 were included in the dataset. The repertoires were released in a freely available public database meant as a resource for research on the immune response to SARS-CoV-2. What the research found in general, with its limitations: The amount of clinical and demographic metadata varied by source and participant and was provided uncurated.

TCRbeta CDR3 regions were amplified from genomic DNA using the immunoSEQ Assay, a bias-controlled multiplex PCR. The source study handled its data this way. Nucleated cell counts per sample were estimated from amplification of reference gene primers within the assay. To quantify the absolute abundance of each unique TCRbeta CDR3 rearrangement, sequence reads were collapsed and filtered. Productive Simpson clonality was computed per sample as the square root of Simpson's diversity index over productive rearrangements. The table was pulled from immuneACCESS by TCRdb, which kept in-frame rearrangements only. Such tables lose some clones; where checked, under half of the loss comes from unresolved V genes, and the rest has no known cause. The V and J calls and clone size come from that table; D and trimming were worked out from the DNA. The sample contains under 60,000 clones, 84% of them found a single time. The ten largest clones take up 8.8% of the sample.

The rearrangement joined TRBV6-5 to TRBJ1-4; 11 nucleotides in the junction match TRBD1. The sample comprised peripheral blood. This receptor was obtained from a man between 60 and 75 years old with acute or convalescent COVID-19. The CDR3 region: CASSYGGTGGEKLFF. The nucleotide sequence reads TGTGCCAGCAGTTATGGTGGGACAGGGGGTGAAAAACTGTTTTTT.